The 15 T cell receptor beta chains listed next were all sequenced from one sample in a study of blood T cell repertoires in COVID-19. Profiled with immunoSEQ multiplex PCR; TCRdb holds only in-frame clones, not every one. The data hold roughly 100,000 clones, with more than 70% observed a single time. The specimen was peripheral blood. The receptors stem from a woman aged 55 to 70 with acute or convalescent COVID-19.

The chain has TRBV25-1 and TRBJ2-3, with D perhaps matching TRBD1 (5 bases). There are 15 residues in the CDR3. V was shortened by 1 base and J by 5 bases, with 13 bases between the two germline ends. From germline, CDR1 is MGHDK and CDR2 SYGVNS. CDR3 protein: CASSESRATGDTQYF. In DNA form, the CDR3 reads TGTGCCAGCAGTGAATCCAGGGCGACCGGAGATACGCAGTATTTT.

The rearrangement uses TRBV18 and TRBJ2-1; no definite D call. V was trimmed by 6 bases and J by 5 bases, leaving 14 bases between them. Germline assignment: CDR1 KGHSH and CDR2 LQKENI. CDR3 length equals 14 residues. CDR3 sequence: CASSRNRLDNEQFF. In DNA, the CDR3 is TGTGCCAGCTCTCGAAATAGACTCGACAATGAGCAGTTCTTC.

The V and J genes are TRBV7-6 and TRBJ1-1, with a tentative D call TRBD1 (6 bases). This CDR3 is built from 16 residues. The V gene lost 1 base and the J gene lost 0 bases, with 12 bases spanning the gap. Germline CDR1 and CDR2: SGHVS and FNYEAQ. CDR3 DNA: TGTGCCAGCAGCTTAGGCGCGAGGGGGATGAACACTGAAGCTTTCTTT. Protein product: CASSLGARGMNTEAFF.

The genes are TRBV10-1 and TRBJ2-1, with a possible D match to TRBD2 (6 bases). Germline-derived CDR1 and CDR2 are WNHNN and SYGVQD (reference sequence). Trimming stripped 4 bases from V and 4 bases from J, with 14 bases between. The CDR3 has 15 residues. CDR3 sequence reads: CASSGGVQRYNEQFF. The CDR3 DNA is TGCGCCAGCAGTGGCGGGGTGCAAAGATACAATGAGCAGTTCTTC.

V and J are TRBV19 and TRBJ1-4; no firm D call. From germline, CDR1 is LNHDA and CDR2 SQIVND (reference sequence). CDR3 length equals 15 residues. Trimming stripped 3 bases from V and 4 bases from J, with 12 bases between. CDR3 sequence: CASSMGGRGNEKLFF. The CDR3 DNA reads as TGTGCCAGTAGTATGGGCGGACGGGGTAATGAAAAACTGTTTTTT.

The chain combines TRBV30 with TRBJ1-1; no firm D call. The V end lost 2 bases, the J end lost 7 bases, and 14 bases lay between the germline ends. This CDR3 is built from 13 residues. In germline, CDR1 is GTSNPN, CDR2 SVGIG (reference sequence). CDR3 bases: TGTGCCTGGAGTCTCAACCGCGCTTTTGAAGCTTTCTTT. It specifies CAWSLNRAFEAFF.

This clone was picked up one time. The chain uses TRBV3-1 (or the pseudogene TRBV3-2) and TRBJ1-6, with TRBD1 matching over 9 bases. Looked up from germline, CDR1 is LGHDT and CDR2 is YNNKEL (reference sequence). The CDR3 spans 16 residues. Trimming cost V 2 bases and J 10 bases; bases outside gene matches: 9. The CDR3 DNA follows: TGTGCCAGCAGCCAACCGGGACAGGGTATTAGATCACCCCTCCACTTT. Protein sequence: CASSQPGQGIRSPLHF.

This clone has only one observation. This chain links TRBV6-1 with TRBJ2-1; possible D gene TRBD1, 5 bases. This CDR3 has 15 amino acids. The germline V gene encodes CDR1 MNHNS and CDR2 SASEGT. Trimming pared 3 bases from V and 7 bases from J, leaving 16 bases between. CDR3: CASSETAWGQNEQFF. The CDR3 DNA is TGTGCCAGCAGTGAGACTGCGTGGGGCCAAAATGAGCAGTTCTTC.

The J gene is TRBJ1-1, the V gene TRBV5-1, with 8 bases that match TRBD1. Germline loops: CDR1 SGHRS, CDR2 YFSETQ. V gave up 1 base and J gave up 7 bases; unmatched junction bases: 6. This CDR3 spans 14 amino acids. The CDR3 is CASSLTGGKGEAFF. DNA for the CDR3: TGCGCCAGCAGCTTGACAGGGGGGAAGGGTGAAGCTTTCTTT.

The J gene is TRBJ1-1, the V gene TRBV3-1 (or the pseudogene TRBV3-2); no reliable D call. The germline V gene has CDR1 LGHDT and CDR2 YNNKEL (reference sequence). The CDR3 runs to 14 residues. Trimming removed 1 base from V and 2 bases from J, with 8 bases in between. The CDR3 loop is CASSQALPNTEAFF. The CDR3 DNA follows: TGTGCCAGCAGCCAAGCACTTCCAAACACTGAAGCTTTCTTT.

The CDR3 reads CASSGQAYEQYF. The CDR3 DNA reads as TGTGCCAGCTCAGGACAGGCCTACGAGCAGTACTTC. V gene TRBV18 combines with J gene TRBJ2-7; the match to TRBD1 covers 7 bases. The V gene's germline CDR1 is KGHSH and CDR2 LQKENI. The CDR3 contains 12 residues. Germline trimming cut 5 bases from V and 2 bases from J; bases unmatched to any gene: 0.

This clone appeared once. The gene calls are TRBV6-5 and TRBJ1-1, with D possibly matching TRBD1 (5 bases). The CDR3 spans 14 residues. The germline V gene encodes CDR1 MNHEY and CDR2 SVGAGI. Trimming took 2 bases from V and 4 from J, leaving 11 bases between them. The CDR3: CASSYATGVTEAFF. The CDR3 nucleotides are TGTGCCAGCAGTTACGCAACAGGAGTCACTGAAGCTTTCTTT.

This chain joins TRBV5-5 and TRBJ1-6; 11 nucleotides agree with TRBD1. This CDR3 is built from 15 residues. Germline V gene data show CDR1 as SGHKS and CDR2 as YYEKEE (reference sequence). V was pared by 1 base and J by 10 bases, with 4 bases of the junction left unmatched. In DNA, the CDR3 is TGTGCCAGCAGCTTGAGGGACAGGGGGGACTCACCCCTCCACTTT. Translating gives CASSLRDRGDSPLHF.

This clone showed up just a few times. CDR3 sequence reads: CASSVRYNEQFF. The CDR3 bases are TGTGCCAGTAGTGTCAGGTACAATGAGCAGTTCTTC. The V call is TRBV19, the J call TRBJ2-1, with D unclear. Germline lookup yields CDR1 LNHDA and CDR2 SQIVND (reference sequence). This CDR3 is 12 amino acids long. Trimming removed 5 bases at V and 4 bases at J, with 6 bases between.

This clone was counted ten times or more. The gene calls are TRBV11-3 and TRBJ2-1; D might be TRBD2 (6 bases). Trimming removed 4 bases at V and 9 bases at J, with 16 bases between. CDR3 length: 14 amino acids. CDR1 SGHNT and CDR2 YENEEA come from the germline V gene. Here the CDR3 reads CASSSLGVSGEQFF. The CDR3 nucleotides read TGTGCCAGCAGCTCCTTGGGGGTTAGCGGTGAGCAGTTCTTC.